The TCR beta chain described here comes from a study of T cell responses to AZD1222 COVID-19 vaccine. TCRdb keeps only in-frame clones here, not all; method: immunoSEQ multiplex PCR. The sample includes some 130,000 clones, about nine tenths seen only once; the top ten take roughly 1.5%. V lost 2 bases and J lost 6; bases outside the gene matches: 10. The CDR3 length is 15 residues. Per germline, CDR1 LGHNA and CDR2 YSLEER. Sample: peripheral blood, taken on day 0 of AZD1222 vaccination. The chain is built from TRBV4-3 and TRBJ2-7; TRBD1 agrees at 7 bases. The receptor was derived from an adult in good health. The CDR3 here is CASSQQPTGTSEQYF. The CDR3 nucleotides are TGCGCCAGCAGCCAACAGCCGACAGGGACCTCCGAGCAGTACTTC.